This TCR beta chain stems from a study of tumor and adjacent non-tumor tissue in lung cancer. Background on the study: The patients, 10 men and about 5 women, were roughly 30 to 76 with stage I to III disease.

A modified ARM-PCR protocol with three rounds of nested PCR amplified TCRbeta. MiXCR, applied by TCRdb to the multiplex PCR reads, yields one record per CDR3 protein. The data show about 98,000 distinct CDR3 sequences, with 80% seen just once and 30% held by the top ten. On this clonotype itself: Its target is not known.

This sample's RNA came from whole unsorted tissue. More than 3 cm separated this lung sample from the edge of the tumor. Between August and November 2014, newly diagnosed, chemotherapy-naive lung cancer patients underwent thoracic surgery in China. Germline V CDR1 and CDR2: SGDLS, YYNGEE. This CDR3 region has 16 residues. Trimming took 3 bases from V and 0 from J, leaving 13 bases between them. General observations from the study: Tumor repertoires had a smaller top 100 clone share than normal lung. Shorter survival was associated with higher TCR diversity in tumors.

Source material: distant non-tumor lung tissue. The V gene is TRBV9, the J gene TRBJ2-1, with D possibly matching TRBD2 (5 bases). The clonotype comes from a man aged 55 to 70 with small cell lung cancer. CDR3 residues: CASSAPLGSSYNEQFF. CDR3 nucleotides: TGTGCCAGCAGCGCCCCCCTAGGGAGCTCCTACAATGAGCAGTTCTTC.